The 7 T cell receptor beta chains below were found in one sample sequenced in a study of T-cell memory formation after mild COVID-19 (dated by TCRdb to the early 2020s). Library preparation used 5' RACE. Sequencing used an Illumina NovaSeq 6000. TCRdb's own reprocessing of the public reads used fastp at Q25 and MiXCR and kept productive beta chains. One record per CDR3 amino acid sequence lists the most common genes and DNA. Here the sample has 300,000 to 350,000 distinct CDR3 sequences; 14% occur a single time. Roughly 23% of the sample belongs to the ten largest clones. Specimen: PBMCs or a T cell subset sorted from them (not recorded which). These receptors all come from a man younger than 35 who had mild COVID-19 (a few samples of this study predate the infection). The sample titles of this study are shuffled in the database, so cell type and time point are left out; the donor was told from shared clones.

The chain employs TRBV12-3 or TRBV12-4 and TRBJ1-2; D unclear. CDR3 length: 13 amino acids. Trimming stripped 4 bases from V and 8 bases from J, with 14 bases between. CDR3 sequence reads: CASSSPAGWGYTF. In nucleotides, the CDR3 is TGTGCCAGCAGTTCCCCAGCCGGCTGGGGCTACACCTTC.

Comment on this clonotype: One end of the junction does not line up with germline, which may come from a read error. This chain connects TRBV20-1 to TRBJ2-7; D is tentatively TRBD1 or TRBD2 (5 bases each). The CDR3 has 12 residues. Germline CDR1 DFQATT, CDR2 SNEGSKA (reference sequence). The CDR3 here is CSARGASVSQYF. DNA for the CDR3: TGCAGTGCCAGAGGGGCCAGCGTTAGTCAGTACTTC.

The chain is built from TRBV4-1 and TRBJ1-5; 7 nucleotides line up with TRBD1. The CDR3 consists of 14 residues. The V gene's germline CDR1 is MGHRA and CDR2 YSYEKL. The trim removed 2 bases at V and 7 bases at J, leaving 5 bases unmatched. Written as DNA, the CDR3 is TGCGCCAGCAGCCAAACGACAGGGTGGCAGCCCCAGCATTTT. Its translation: CASSQTTGWQPQHF.

This chain uses TRBV5-1 with TRBJ2-4, with D perhaps TRBD1 or TRBD2 (5 bases each). Germline-derived CDR1 and CDR2 are SGHRS and YFSETQ. This CDR3 spans 14 amino acids. Trimming removed 1 base from V and 2 bases from J, with 7 bases in between. The CDR3 protein is CASSLWGTKNIQYF. CDR3 DNA: TGCGCCAGCAGCTTGTGGGGGACCAAAAACATTCAGTACTTC.

A few counts support this clonotype. This sequence joins TRBV12-3 or TRBV12-4 and TRBJ2-7, with D unclear. The V end lost 6 bases, the J end lost 1 base, and 10 bases lay between the germline ends. The CDR3 runs to 13 residues. CDR3 sequence reads: CASRTENSYEQYF. The CDR3 DNA is TGTGCCAGCAGGACCGAGAATTCCTACGAGCAGTACTTC.

The rearrangement joins TRBV7-3 to TRBJ2-2; no clear D gene. V was cut by 5 bases and J by 7 bases, with 8 bases left in between. The CDR3 is 12 residues long. CDR1 and CDR2 (germline): SGHTA, FQGTGA. CDR3 sequence reads: CASSDVNGELFF. In DNA form, the CDR3 reads TGTGCCAGCAGCGATGTGAACGGGGAGCTGTTTTTT.

The chain employs TRBV7-8 and TRBJ2-7, with D possibly matching TRBD2 (6 bases). Germline V CDR1 and CDR2: SGHVS, FQNEAQ. This CDR3 is built from 14 residues. V was pared by 5 bases and J by 4 bases, with 15 bases between. CDR3 amino acids: CASSPGWGGYEQYF. Written as DNA, the CDR3 is TGTGCCAGCAGCCCCGGTTGGGGAGGTTACGAGCAGTACTTC.